This T cell receptor beta chain was sequenced during a study of T cells in Graves' hyperthyroidism and ophthalmopathy (dated by TCRdb to the late 2010s). A note on the overall study: Peripheral blood was sampled at the time of initial diagnosis, prior to any treatment. TCR V-J signatures able to tell the groups apart were searched for in a discovery cohort of 90 to 100 patients, of whom more than 40 had Graves' ophthalmopathy and around 58 had stable Graves' hyperthyroidism. Whether ophthalmopathy could be predicted prospectively was tested in an independent validation cohort made up of fewer than 20 hyperthyroidism patients plus 17 patients who later progressed to ophthalmopathy. The approximately 97 discovery patients were randomly divided into training and test sets at a 7:3 ratio. Thyroid tissue and blood T-cell repertoires from about 6 Graves' hyperthyroidism patients were also compared in the study. After sampling, hyperthyroidism patients received methimazole starting at 30 mg daily, and ophthalmopathy patients received high-dose intravenous methylprednisolone. According to the paper, TCR Vbeta CDR3 sequencing was carried out on more than 120 peripheral blood samples, which came from fewer than 50 ophthalmopathy, under 80 hyperthyroidism and 17 progressor patients.

Ophthalmopathy patients had moderately to severely active disease, with a Clinical Activity Score of 3 or more, a NOSPECS grade of 4 or more, and a disease duration of less than 3 months. Exclusion was applied to patients with uncontrolled infections, other autoimmune diseases, pregnancy or lactation. Diagnoses were established on the basis of clinical symptoms, serum thyroxine and TRAb, thyroid ultrasound, and orbital computed tomography. PBMCs were isolated from about 10 ml of fresh peripheral blood by Ficoll-Paque density gradient centrifugation. Total RNA was extracted using Trizol reagent, and RNA quality was assessed on an Agilent 2100 Bioanalyzer. General study outcomes and caveats: In cross-validation, a model built on a 13 V-J signature told ophthalmopathy apart from stable hyperthyroidism with approximately 91% sensitivity and approximately 84% specificity, and in testing the same model reached 80%/75%. Blood samples also contained most of the expanded thyroid clonotypes (frequency above 0.001), which suggests that blood repertoires may reflect thyroid immune responses. Sample size was not statistically predetermined, and investigators were not blinded to group allocation. In validation, the model predicted progression to ophthalmopathy with just under 71% sensitivity and 72% to 85% specificity, a median of 6.5 months before onset.

The TCR beta CDR3 regions were amplified from the RNA transcripts. The TCR CDR3 was subjected to a first round of RT-PCR using the HTBI primer set and the Qiagen OneStep RT-PCR kit. A second multiplex PCR round built the libraries, followed by size selection and purification. Libraries were sequenced paired-end with 100 bp reads on an Illumina HiSeq2000. In the source study's methods: Raw data were processed with SOAPnuke, discarding reads with adapters, uncalled bases, mean Phred below 15, or no exact constant-primer or identifier match. COPE v1.2.5 was used to merge the high-quality paired reads, and each unique nucleotide sequence was defined as a clonotype. MiTCR v1.1 was used to align clonotypes to the IMGT TRBV, TRBD and TRBJ reference segments. The analysis included only V-J combinations with a frequency above 0.0001, which together covered 99% to 99.2% of the repertoires. The TCS score was defined as the ratio of F50 (clonal expansion) to E x V (chaos), calculated using BLOSUM62-based TCRdist between CDR3 peptides within each V-J. Welch's t-statistics and random forest reduced approximately 520 V-J features to 10 to 15, which were used in a naive Bayes classifier (R e1071). TCRdb reanalyzed the raw reads on its own, using fastp at Q25 for trimming and MiXCR for clone calling, and kept in-frame beta chains. Every entry covers one CDR3 protein and lists the most common genes and DNA from its rows. TCRdb assigned the V and J calls; the authors' analysis was not used. The table for this sample lists about 350,000 distinct CDR3 sequences; about a sixth of them were counted only once. The ten largest make up about 16% of the sample.

This clonotype was seen at least ten times. There is no known antigen for this receptor. Nothing much larger sits one base from this clone, and base qualities are not available. V is clipped by 6 bases and J by 6 bases, and the sequence between their germline boundaries is 17 bases long. The CDR3 runs 14 amino acids, cysteine and phenylalanine included. Only CDR3 DNA is held: 42 bases, read in frame from base 1. Reading the germline V gene gives CDR1 MDHEN and CDR2 SYDVKM. This sequence originates from a woman in her forties with Graves' ophthalmopathy. The sequencing sample was made of blood. This chain is built from TRBV28 and TRBJ1-1; there is no confident call for the D gene. CDR3 sequence: CASRGSSLGAEAFF. Here is the DNA: TGTGCCAGCAGAGGGTCCTCCCTTGGAGCTGAAGCTTTCTTT. With all but the CDR3 taken from the reference TRBV28 and TRBJ1-1 genes, the full variable domain is: DVKVTQSSRYLVKRTGEKVFLECVQDMDHENMFWYRQDPGLGLRLIYFSYDVKMKEKGDIPEGYSVSREKKERFSLILESASTNQTSMYLCASRGSSLGAEAFFGQGTRLTVV.